A single sample gave rise to the 21 T cell receptor beta chains below, sequenced in a study of Ad26.COV2.S vaccination and SARS-CoV-2 variants. Generated by immunoSEQ multiplex PCR, the TCRdb table keeps only in-frame clones and is missing some. Here the sample spans roughly 400,000 clones, around 92% being singletons. As for treatment: about 20 received Ad26.COV2.S at low or high dose, single or two shots; 5 received placebo; per-sample allocation not given. The study sampled participants on day 63 after the first vaccine or placebo injection. Sequences were derived from peripheral blood, sampled in a trial of Ad26.COV2.S vaccine versus placebo. The receptor set was obtained from a person aged 18-65 years who received the Ad26.COV2.S COVID-19 vaccine or a placebo.

The chain has TRBV7-2 and TRBJ2-2; D perhaps matches TRBD2 (5 bases). The V end lost 2 bases, the J end lost 1 base, and 8 bases lay between the germline ends. CDR3 length: 15 amino acids. Germline V gives CDR1 SGHTA, CDR2 FQGNSA. The CDR3 DNA is TGTGCCAGCAGCTTACCTAGCCTGAACACCGGGGAGCTGTTTTTT. It yields the protein CASSLPSLNTGELFF.

This clone was observed a few times. The genes are TRBV6-1 and TRBJ2-7; 12 bases match TRBD2. This CDR3 comprises 16 residues. Per germline, CDR1 MNHNS and CDR2 SASEGT. After removal of 4 bases from V and 2 bases from J, the junction contained 6 bases not matched to a gene. The CDR3 loop is CASSVRLAGDAYEQYF. The DNA of the CDR3 is TGTGCCAGCAGTGTACGACTAGCGGGGGACGCCTACGAGCAGTACTTC.

This sequence joins TRBV28 and TRBJ1-2; D remains ambiguous. Germline CDR1 is MDHEN and CDR2 is SYDVKM. Deletions cut 5 bases from V and 6 bases from J, with 13 bases between. The CDR3 sequence is 13 residues long. The DNA for the CDR3 is TGTGCCAGCAGTCCCACCTTCCCTGATGGCTACACCTTC. Residues: CASSPTFPDGYTF.

The rearrangement uses TRBV6-2 or TRBV6-3 and TRBJ2-1, with TRBD1 identical over 7 bases. The CDR3 length is 15 residues. V shed 4 bases, J shed 0 bases, and the junction held 3 bases outside the gene matches. Germline V gene lookup returns CDR1 MNHEY and CDR2 SVGEGT. In nucleotides, the CDR3 is TGTGCCAGCAGTTCAGGGGGTAGCTCCTACAATGAGCAGTTCTTC. Its protein is CASSSGGSSYNEQFF.

This chain joins TRBV2 and TRBJ1-4, with unresolved D. This CDR3 region has 15 residues. CDR1 and CDR2 (germline): SNHLY, FYNNEI. V lost 2 bases and J 8 bases, leaving 15 bases between the germline ends. The CDR3 nucleotides read TGTGCCAGCAGTGAATCATCGGGGTCCGGGGAAAAACTGTTTTTT. It codes for CASSESSGSGEKLFF.

The CDR3 loop is CASSTFRAHNEQYF. As DNA, the CDR3 is TGTGCCAGCAGCACTTTTAGGGCGCATAACGAGCAGTACTTC. The rearrangement uses TRBV2 and TRBJ2-7; no clear D gene. The V end lost 6 bases, the J end lost 5 bases, and 17 bases lay between the germline ends. Looked up from germline, CDR1 is SNHLY and CDR2 is FYNNEI. The CDR3 consists of 14 residues.

This clone has just one count. This chain connects TRBV4-3 to TRBJ2-1; D is perhaps TRBD2 (6 bases). Per the germline V gene, CDR1 is LGHNA and CDR2 is YSLEER. This CDR3 has 16 residues. Trimming cost V 0 bases and J 4 bases, with 13 bases left between them. CDR3 coding DNA: TGCGCCAGCAGCCAAGAGTTCGAGGGGAGGTACAATGAGCAGTTCTTC. This codes for CASSQEFEGRYNEQFF.

This clone was detected only once. The DNA for the CDR3 is TGTGCCAGCAGTTTCGATGAGGTTCGTTTGGGGACCCAGTACTTC. Translated, it gives CASSFDEVRLGTQYF. The chain recombines TRBV28 with TRBJ2-5, with D uncertain. Germline CDR1 MDHEN, CDR2 SYDVKM. The germline V and J ends were trimmed by 3 bases and 7 bases, with 18 bases remaining between them. This CDR3 contains 15 residues.

This clone appeared a single time. The chain carries TRBV3-1 (or the pseudogene TRBV3-2) and TRBJ1-1, with unresolved D. With 4 bases removed from V and 8 bases from J, the gap between germline ends came to 14 bases. From germline, CDR1 is LGHDT and CDR2 YNNKEL (reference sequence). The CDR3 has 13 amino acids. The CDR3 DNA sequence: TGTGCCAGCAGCCGAACGACTGTACAAGAAGCTTTCTTT. Protein: CASSRTTVQEAFF.

The chain uses TRBV29-1 and TRBJ1-2; TRBD1 matches at 7 bases. CDR1 and CDR2 from the germline V gene are SQVTM and ANQGSEA. The length of the CDR3 is 12 residues. V dropped 4 bases and J dropped 5; count of bases not matched to a gene: 4. The CDR3 region has the DNA TGCAGCGTTGCCGAGGGACAGTATGGCTACACCTTC. Residues: CSVAEGQYGYTF.

This rearrangement joins TRBV19 to TRBJ1-2; D remains unclear. CDR1 and CDR2 from the germline V gene are LNHDA and SQIVND (reference sequence). The CDR3 is 12 residues long. V lost 4 bases to trimming and J lost 4 bases, with 7 bases between them. The DNA of the CDR3 is TGTGCCAGTAGTAATGGGCCCTATGGCTACACCTTC. Residues: CASSNGPYGYTF.

The genes are TRBV28 and TRBJ1-1, with TRBD1 identical over 8 bases. Germline V gene lookup returns CDR1 MDHEN and CDR2 SYDVKM. V was clipped by 7 bases and J by 6 bases; unmatched bases: 10. This CDR3 has 14 amino acids. The CDR3 sequence: CASNNAGGAPEAFF. For the CDR3, the DNA is TGTGCCAGCAACAACGCAGGGGGCGCTCCTGAAGCTTTCTTT.

This chain uses TRBV10-2 with TRBJ1-3; TRBD1 aligns across 7 bases. Looked up from germline, CDR1 is WSHSY and CDR2 is SAAADI. Trimming cost V 5 bases and J 4 bases; bases outside gene matches: 8. The length of the CDR3 is 15 residues. The CDR3 coding sequence is TGCGCCAGCAGTCCGACAGGGTCGTGGGGAAACACCATATATTTT. Translation: CASSPTGSWGNTIYF.

In nucleotides, the CDR3 is TGTGCCTGGGGGAGTCTTGACACCGGGGAGCTGTTTTTT. This sequence encodes CAWGSLDTGELFF. The gene calls are TRBV30 and TRBJ2-2, with D possibly being TRBD2 (5 bases). The CDR3 has 13 residues. Germline V gene data show CDR1 as GTSNPN and CDR2 as SVGIG (reference sequence). Trimming pared 5 bases from V and 3 bases from J, leaving 10 bases between. Based on the CDR3 plus reference TRBV30 and TRBJ2-2, the full variable domain is SQTIHQWPATLVQPVGSPLSLECTVEGTSNPNLYWYRQAAGRGLQLLFYSVGIGQISSEVPQNLSASRPQDRQFILSSKKLLLSDSGFYLCAWGSLDTGELFFGEGSRLTVL.

The chain couples TRBV15 to TRBJ2-7; the D gene is possibly TRBD2 (6 bases). V shed 2 bases and J shed 5 bases, with 13 bases lying between them. Germline V gene sequence: CDR1 LNHNV, CDR2 YYDKDF (reference sequence). CDR3 length: 14 residues. The CDR3 DNA reads as TGTGCCACCAGCAGACGGGGGACCCCACACGAGCAGTACTTC. Encoded protein: CATSRRGTPHEQYF.

The chain recombines TRBV7-9 with TRBJ2-7, with 9 bases lining up with TRBD1. CDR1 is SEHNR, CDR2 FQNEAQ, per germline (reference sequence). V shed 0 bases and J 5 bases; nucleotides not matched to a gene: 5. This CDR3 comprises 15 residues. The CDR3 protein is CASSLAGTGWNEQYF. In nucleotides, the CDR3 is TGTGCCAGCAGCTTAGCGGGGACAGGGTGGAACGAGCAGTACTTC. The whole variable domain, remainder taken from reference TRBV7-9 and TRBJ2-7, is DTGVSQNPRHKITKRGQNVTFRCDPISEHNRLYWYRQTLGQGPEFLTYFQNEAQLEKSRLLSDRFSAERPKGSFSTLEIQRTEQGDSAMYLCASSLAGTGWNEQYFGPGTRLTVT.

The V gene is TRBV7-9, the J gene TRBJ1-2; D is undetermined. The CDR3 totals 14 residues. Trimming cost V 5 bases and J 5 bases, with 15 bases left between them. CDR1 is SEHNR, CDR2 FQNEAQ, per germline (reference sequence). The CDR3 bases are TGTGCCAGCAGCCACGCAACCAGCTATTATGGCTACACCTTC. Residues: CASSHATSYYGYTF.

The J gene is TRBJ2-3, the V gene TRBV19; 9 bases are a match to TRBD1. Germline V lookup: CDR1 LNHDA, CDR2 SQIVND (reference sequence). The junction had 6 bases not matched to a gene; V was cut back by 6 bases and J by 5 bases. The CDR3 sequence is 14 residues long. CDR3 loop: CASRLQGARDTQYF. The CDR3, as DNA: TGTGCCAGTAGATTACAGGGGGCGAGAGATACGCAGTATTTT.

The rearrangement uses TRBV6-5 and TRBJ2-2, with D maybe TRBD1 (5 bases). The CDR3 consists of 12 residues. Germline CDR1 MNHEY, CDR2 SVGAGI. V was shortened by 9 bases and J by 5 bases, with 10 bases between the two germline ends. This chain's CDR3 is CASTGRTGELFF. The CDR3 nucleotides are TGTGCCAGTACAGGACGGACCGGGGAGCTGTTTTTT.

In its sample, this clone was seen once. The rearrangement joins TRBV19 to TRBJ1-3; D ambiguous. The germline V gene has CDR1 LNHDA and CDR2 SQIVND (reference sequence). The V and J ends lost 2 bases and 2 bases respectively, with 10 bases between them. The CDR3 is made up of 15 amino acids. Written as DNA, the CDR3 is TGTGCCAGTAGTATATCTCTAGTACCTGGAAACACCATATATTTT. This translates into CASSISLVPGNTIYF.

The chain employs TRBV25-1 and TRBJ2-1; TRBD2 is a possible D gene (6 bases). Germline-derived CDR1 and CDR2 are MGHDK and SYGVNS. The CDR3 has 18 amino acids. Trimming cost V 2 bases and J 7 bases, with 24 bases left between them. CDR3 sequence reads: CASSETRRRDGGGNEQFF. The CDR3 DNA reads as TGTGCCAGCAGTGAAACGAGGAGGAGGGACGGCGGAGGAAATGAGCAGTTCTTC.